A single sample gave rise to the 27 T cell receptor beta chains below, sequenced in a study of cytomegalovirus exposure and HLA in healthy donors. Use of 60 Vbeta and 13 Jbeta primers characterized the PCR. Profiling relied on immunoSEQ multiplex PCR, and the TCRdb table lists in-frame clones only, not all of them. The table includes approximately 130,000 clones, more than 60% detected once. The sample taken for sequencing was PBMCs. These receptors originate from a middle-aged woman in good health and CMV-seronegative.

The chain has TRBV7-2 and TRBJ2-1; 11 positions agree with TRBD2. The J segment lost 3 bases and the V segment lost 8 bases, leaving 6 bases of the junction unmatched. Germline V CDR1 and CDR2: SGHTA, FQGNSA. CDR3 length: 15 residues. The CDR3 DNA sequence: TGTGCCAGCCAGTTGGGACTAGCGGACTACAATGAGCAGTTCTTC. It yields the protein CASQLGLADYNEQFF. Variable domain in full (rest from reference TRBV7-2 and TRBJ2-1): GAGVSQSPSNKVTEKGKDVELRCDPISGHTALYWYRQSLGQGLEFLIYFQGNSAPDKSGLPSDRFSAERTGGSVSTLTIQRTQQEDSAVYLCASQLGLADYNEQFFGPGTRLTVL.

This chain joins TRBV11-2 and TRBJ1-4, with 10 bases lining up with TRBD1. After removal of 1 base from V and 3 bases from J, the junction contained 8 bases not matched to a gene. CDR3 length: 18 residues. Looked up from germline, CDR1 is SGHAT and CDR2 is FQNNGV. The CDR3 DNA is TGTGCCAGCAGCTTAGGACTAGGGGGGACAGGGGCTAATGAAAAACTGTTTTTT. This gives the protein CASSLGLGGTGANEKLFF.

The CDR3 spells CASSLVSVAQPQHF. The CDR3 DNA reads TGTGCCAGCAGTTTAGTCTCAGTGGCTCAGCCCCAGCATTTT. V is TRBV28 and J is TRBJ1-5; D ambiguous. Germline V gene data show CDR1 as MDHEN and CDR2 as SYDVKM. This CDR3 region has 14 residues. Trimming removed 2 bases at V and 6 bases at J, with 11 bases between.

This clone has more than one count but fewer than ten. The chain carries TRBV14 and TRBJ2-5; 8 bases line up with TRBD2. The trim removed 4 bases at V and 2 bases at J, leaving 9 bases unmatched. The germline CDR1 and CDR2 sequences are SGHDN and FVKESK. The CDR3 loop spans 16 amino acids. The CDR3 sequence: CASSPRLAWSQETQYF. The DNA of the CDR3 is TGTGCCAGCAGCCCACGACTAGCGTGGAGTCAAGAGACCCAGTACTTC.

The J gene is TRBJ2-3, the V gene TRBV4-1, with TRBD2 identical over 13 bases. V gave up 5 bases and J gave up 1 base; unmatched junction bases: 6. The germline gives CDR1 MGHRA, CDR2 YSYEKL. The CDR3 covers 17 residues. The CDR3 sequence is CASSYTSGGAGTDTQYF. CDR3 DNA: TGCGCCAGCAGCTATACTAGCGGGGGGGCTGGCACAGATACGCAGTATTTT.

Only one count was recorded for this clone. V is TRBV30 and J is TRBJ2-7; 7 bases map to TRBD1. Germline V lookup: CDR1 GTSNPN, CDR2 SVGIG (reference sequence). V lost 0 bases, J lost 6 bases, and 5 bases stayed unmatched. The CDR3 covers 13 residues. As DNA, the CDR3 is TGTGCCTGGAGTGTCGGGACAGATCGCGAGCAGTACTTC. Protein sequence: CAWSVGTDREQYF.

This clone was recorded once. This chain joins TRBV5-4 and TRBJ2-1; the match to TRBD2 covers 8 bases. Germline V CDR1 and CDR2: SGHNT, YYREEE (reference sequence). The V gene end was trimmed by 2 bases and the J gene end by 10 bases; junction bases not matched to a gene: 11. The CDR3 loop spans 15 amino acids. The CDR3 reads CASSLSGGPWGEQFF. The CDR3 nucleotides are TGTGCCAGCAGCTTAAGCGGGGGCCCCTGGGGCGAGCAGTTCTTC.

The chain uses TRBV6-5 and TRBJ1-1; TRBD1 is a possible D gene (6 bases). V lost 4 bases to trimming and J lost 5 bases, with 17 bases between them. The CDR3 has 15 amino acids. Germline assignment: CDR1 MNHEY and CDR2 SVGAGI. DNA of the CDR3: TGTGCCAGCAGTTTTCGGTCCGTGGGGGCTACTGAAGCTTTCTTT. Translation gives CASSFRSVGATEAFF.

The chain carries TRBV2 and TRBJ2-5, with TRBD2 identical over 11 bases. CDR1 and CDR2 from the germline V gene are SNHLY and FYNNEI. V lost 11 bases to trimming and J lost 3 bases; unmatched junction nucleotides: 8. This CDR3 has 14 residues. CDR3 loop: CACLAGGQKETQYF. CDR3 nucleotides: TGTGCCTGCCTAGCGGGGGGTCAAAAAGAGACCCAGTACTTC.

A few counts support this clone. The gene calls are TRBV7-3 and TRBJ1-1, with 7 bases fitting TRBD1. Germline V gene lookup returns CDR1 SGHTA and CDR2 FQGTGA. This CDR3 region has 13 residues. After removal of 6 bases from V and 4 bases from J, the junction contained 5 bases not matched to a gene. The CDR3 sequence is CASSSGGSTEAFF. CDR3 sequence (DNA): TGTGCCAGCAGTTCAGGGGGTAGCACTGAAGCTTTCTTT.

The rearrangement joins TRBV19 to TRBJ2-1, with TRBD1 as a possible D gene (6 bases). Germline V gene sequence: CDR1 LNHDA, CDR2 SQIVND (reference sequence). Trimming stripped 6 bases from V and 6 bases from J, with 9 bases between. This CDR3 spans 12 amino acids. In DNA form, the CDR3 reads TGTGCCAGTAGCCCACAGGGCAATGAGCAGTTCTTC. Protein product: CASSPQGNEQFF.

This chain links TRBV4-1 with TRBJ2-7; D is perhaps TRBD2 (7 bases). This CDR3 spans 15 amino acids. Germline-derived CDR1 and CDR2 are MGHRA and YSYEKL. The V gene lost 0 bases and the J gene lost 6 bases, with 15 bases spanning the gap. The CDR3 DNA sequence: TGCGCCAGCAGCCAAGAGGGGGGGCCGATAGGCGAGCAGTACTTC. Protein product: CASSQEGGPIGEQYF.

In this sample, this clone turned up once. The chain joins TRBV10-3 to TRBJ2-1, with TRBD2 as a possible D gene (6 bases). The CDR3 spans 14 residues. CDR1 is ENHRY and CDR2 is SYGVKD in the germline V gene. Trimming cost V 4 bases and J 7 bases, with 14 bases left between them. The CDR3 here is CAISGGVGWNEQFF. The CDR3 DNA reads as TGTGCCATCAGTGGGGGGGTGGGGTGGAATGAGCAGTTCTTC.

This chain connects TRBV18 to TRBJ2-3; a weak D match, TRBD1 (5 bases). The ends were cut back, 2 bases at V and 2 bases at J, with 11 bases in the middle. The CDR3 sequence is 15 residues long. Looked up from germline, CDR1 is KGHSH and CDR2 is LQKENI. The chain's CDR3 is CASSPWGLLTDTQYF. CDR3 DNA sequence: TGTGCCAGCTCACCATGGGGCCTGCTCACAGATACGCAGTATTTT.

The gene calls are TRBV5-4 and TRBJ2-5; 8 nucleotides line up with TRBD2. The CDR3 consists of 20 residues. J lost 0 bases, V lost 2 bases, and 18 bases had no gene match. CDR1 SGHNT and CDR2 YYREEE come from the germline V gene (reference sequence). CDR3 protein: CASSFLLGLKASGHQETQYF. CDR3 bases: TGTGCCAGCAGCTTTTTACTAGGGTTGAAGGCTAGCGGGCACCAAGAGACCCAGTACTTC.

The J gene is TRBJ2-1, the V gene TRBV28; a weak D match, TRBD2 (6 bases). V lost 5 bases and J lost 7, with 18 bases in between. The CDR3 spans 15 residues. Germline V gene data show CDR1 as MDHEN and CDR2 as SYDVKM. The CDR3 DNA reads TGTGCCAGCAGTCCCTCCAGCGGGCGAAGGAATGAGCAGTTCTTC. It encodes CASSPSSGRRNEQFF.

This chain links TRBV5-1 with TRBJ2-7, with TRBD1 identical over 10 bases. This CDR3 spans 13 amino acids. J gave up 7 bases and V 4 bases, and 5 bases lay outside the gene matches. Looked up from germline, CDR1 is SGHRS and CDR2 is YFSETQ. The CDR3 loop is CASSPGTGAEQYF. The CDR3 DNA follows: TGCGCCAGCAGCCCCGGGACAGGGGCTGAGCAGTACTTC.

The DNA of the CDR3 is TGTGCCAGCAGTCGCACAGGGGACGGGTCCTACGAGCAGTACTTC. It encodes CASSRTGDGSYEQYF. The chain is built from TRBV6-4 and TRBJ2-7; TRBD1 aligns across 7 bases. V lost 5 bases to trimming and J lost 1 base; unmatched junction nucleotides: 8. This CDR3 comprises 15 residues. From germline, CDR1 is MRHNA and CDR2 SNTAGT.

CDR3: CASSPGQGVILETQYF. DNA of the CDR3: TGTGCCAGCAGTCCGGGACAGGGTGTTATTTTAGAGACCCAGTACTTC. This sequence joins TRBV27 and TRBJ2-5; 9 bases line up with TRBD1. This CDR3 region has 16 residues. The V gene end was trimmed by 5 bases and the J gene end by 4 bases; junction bases not matched to a gene: 11. Germline V gene sequence: CDR1 MNHEY, CDR2 SMNVEV (reference sequence).

The genes are TRBV6-9 and TRBJ1-5; no reliable D call. Between the trimmed V and J ends, which lost 6 bases and 0 bases, there was a span of 15 bases. This CDR3 comprises 16 residues. CDR1 is MNHGY and CDR2 is SVAAGI in the germline V gene. The DNA for the CDR3 is TGTGCCAGCAGCCAACCTAGGCTCAATAGCAATCAGCCCCAGCATTTT. It yields the protein CASSQPRLNSNQPQHF.

The chain couples TRBV5-6 to TRBJ2-3; D is uncertain. Trimming pared 5 bases from V and 2 bases from J, leaving 18 bases between. Germline loops: CDR1 SGHDT, CDR2 YYEEEE. CDR3 length equals 16 residues. The CDR3 region has the DNA TGTGCCAGCAGGGGCGCTATACCGGCCCCCACAGATACGCAGTATTTT. This translates into CASRGAIPAPTDTQYF.

The V call is TRBV6-1, the J call TRBJ2-5; 7 bases line up with TRBD2. J lost 3 bases, V lost 8 bases, and 6 bases had no gene match. Germline V lookup: CDR1 MNHNS, CDR2 SASEGT. The CDR3 spans 13 residues. The CDR3 reads CASGGGVKETQYF. The CDR3 DNA reads as TGTGCCAGCGGGGGGGGAGTTAAAGAGACCCAGTACTTC.

The rearrangement links TRBV6-5 to TRBJ2-7, with TRBD1 matching over 7 bases. The CDR3 has 12 amino acids. The germline gives CDR1 MNHEY, CDR2 SVGAGI. J was trimmed by 2 bases and V by 9 bases; bases with no gene match: 4. The CDR3 DNA follows: TGTGCCAGTTGGGACAGAGCCTACGAGCAGTACTTC. It encodes CASWDRAYEQYF.

The chain is built from TRBV28 and TRBJ1-1; D possibly corresponds to TRBD1 (6 bases). CDR3 length: 11 amino acids. V lost 2 bases, J lost 11 bases, and 9 bases lay in between. The V gene's germline CDR1 is MDHEN and CDR2 SYDVKM. The CDR3 DNA sequence: TGTGCCAGCAGTTTAACAGGGTACGCTTTCTTT. Protein sequence: CASSLTGYAFF.

The CDR3 coding sequence is TGTGCCAGCAGTTTAGGGGGGGTGAAGAATCAGCCCCAGCATTTT. This encodes CASSLGGVKNQPQHF. The V call is TRBV28, the J call TRBJ1-5, with a possible D match to TRBD1 (5 bases). From germline, CDR1 is MDHEN and CDR2 SYDVKM. Trimming shortened V by 2 bases and J by 4 bases, and 12 bases separated the two germline ends. This CDR3 has 15 residues.

The rearrangement uses TRBV9 and TRBJ2-7; D is perhaps TRBD1 (6 bases). Germline V gene sequence: CDR1 SGDLS, CDR2 YYNGEE. Trimming shortened V by 4 bases and J by 2 bases, and 10 bases separated the two germline ends. The CDR3 has 13 amino acids. CDR3 coding DNA: TGTGCCAGCAGCCCGACAGGCCCCTACGAGCAGTACTTC. Translation: CASSPTGPYEQYF. The whole variable domain, remainder taken from reference TRBV9 and TRBJ2-7, is DSGVTQTPKHLITATGQRVTLRCSPRSGDLSVYWYQQSLDQGLQFLIQYYNGEERAKGNILERFSAQQFPDLHSELNLSSLELGDSALYFCASSPTGPYEQYFGPGTRLTVT.

The CDR3 DNA sequence: TGTGCCAGCAGTGAACCGGCGGCGAGGGAGACCCAGTACTTC. Amino acids: CASSEPAARETQYF. The chain couples TRBV6-1 to TRBJ2-5; D uncertain. CDR3 size: 14 residues. With 2 bases removed from V and 5 bases from J, the gap between germline ends came to 12 bases. From germline, CDR1 is MNHNS and CDR2 SASEGT.